This passage covers 13 T cell receptor beta chains from one sample sequenced in a study of T cell changes during pregnancy in multiple sclerosis. Generated by immunoSEQ multiplex PCR, the TCRdb table keeps only in-frame clones and is missing some. The sample records some 70,000 clones, approximately 92% being singletons. Source: CD8+ T cells from peripheral blood mononuclear cells, taken in the third trimester of pregnancy. Every receptor here comes from a female donor in good health, enrolled as a control in a pregnancy study.

The CDR3 here is CASSPDRGLSQPQHF. The CDR3 DNA reads as TGTGCCAGCAGCCCAGACAGGGGTTTAAGTCAGCCCCAGCATTTT. J is TRBJ1-5 and V is TRBV6-5, with TRBD1 matching over 8 bases. V dropped 6 bases and J dropped 6; count of bases not matched to a gene: 10. Germline V gene data show CDR1 as MNHEY and CDR2 as SVGAGI. CDR3 length: 15 residues.

This chain uses TRBV6-5 with TRBJ1-3; maybe TRBD1 (6 bases). Germline lookup yields CDR1 MNHEY and CDR2 SVGAGI. The CDR3 runs 14 residues. V was shortened by 6 bases and J by 2 bases, with 11 bases between the two germline ends. The CDR3 coding sequence is TGTGCCAGCAGCTCGGGGACAACTGGAAACACCATATATTTT. Amino acids: CASSSGTTGNTIYF.

The chain uses TRBV27 and TRBJ1-1, with D unclear. V gave up 2 bases and J gave up 1 base, with 8 bases separating them. Germline V gene lookup returns CDR1 MNHEY and CDR2 SMNVEV (reference sequence). The CDR3 loop spans 14 amino acids. The CDR3 spells CASSLPGSNTEAFF. The CDR3 DNA reads TGTGCCAGCAGTTTACCGGGTTCGAACACTGAAGCTTTCTTT.

The chain carries TRBV27 and TRBJ2-3; a weak D match, TRBD2 (5 bases). There are 13 residues in the CDR3. Germline CDR1 MNHEY, CDR2 SMNVEV (reference sequence). V shed 3 bases and J shed 2 bases, with 6 bases lying between them. CDR3 protein: CASSFGDTDTQYF. In DNA, the CDR3 is TGTGCCAGCAGTTTCGGGGACACAGATACGCAGTATTTT.

This clone was seen only once. The chain employs TRBV5-3 and TRBJ2-3; 7 bases agree with TRBD1. TRBV5-3 carries the ORF label, with uncertain function. J lost 2 bases, V lost 2 bases, and 2 bases had no gene match. This CDR3 contains 14 residues. CDR3 in DNA: TGTGCCAGAAGCTTCAGGGGGACCACAGATACGCAGTATTTT. Protein product: CARSFRGTTDTQYF.

In nucleotides, the CDR3 is TGTGCCAGCAGTTTCAACCGGGGTAGCGAGATCACCGGGGAGCTGTTTTTT. Translating gives CASSFNRGSEITGELFF. This chain joins TRBV27 and TRBJ2-2, with D perhaps TRBD2 (5 bases). CDR1 and CDR2 (germline): MNHEY, SMNVEV (reference sequence). CDR3 length: 17 amino acids. The V gene lost 3 bases and the J gene lost 4 bases, with 18 bases spanning the gap.

In its sample, this clone was seen once. This chain connects TRBV7-9 to TRBJ2-3, with D uncertain. Trimming pared 4 bases from V and 4 bases from J, leaving 9 bases between. CDR3 length: 13 amino acids. The germline gives CDR1 SEHNR, CDR2 FQNEAQ (reference sequence). CDR3 in DNA: TGTGCCAGCAGCTCCGGCAGCGCAGATACGCAGTATTTT. Translating it yields CASSSGSADTQYF.

The rearrangement links TRBV27 to TRBJ1-6, with 10 bases that match TRBD1. Trimming removed 6 bases from V and 9 bases from J; junction bases left unmatched: 14. The CDR3 is made up of 17 amino acids. Looked up from germline, CDR1 is MNHEY and CDR2 is SMNVEV (reference sequence). Written as DNA, the CDR3 is TGTGCCAGCAGCCGAACCGCGGGGACAGGGGTTTTTTCACCCCTCCACTTT. This codes for CASSRTAGTGVFSPLHF.

The CDR3 sequence is CASSFPASGRPTDTQYF. As DNA, the CDR3 is TGTGCCAGCAGCTTCCCCGCCAGCGGGCGACCCACAGATACGCAGTATTTT. This chain links TRBV11-2 with TRBJ2-3; D perhaps matches TRBD2 (6 bases). The CDR3 has 17 amino acids. Germline-derived CDR1 and CDR2 are SGHAT and FQNNGV. Trimming took off 3 bases at V and 2 bases at J, with 18 bases between the two ends.

V usage is TRBV5-1 and J usage is TRBJ2-7; 10 bases are shared with TRBD1. Losses at the gene ends were 3 bases for V and 5 bases for J; bases not matched to a gene: 11. The CDR3 has 16 residues. Germline lookup yields CDR1 SGHRS and CDR2 YFSETQ. CDR3 region: CASSSLPGQGIHEQYF. The DNA for the CDR3 is TGCGCCAGCAGCTCCTTACCGGGACAGGGGATCCACGAGCAGTACTTC.

V and J are TRBV5-4 and TRBJ1-1; D gene unclear. The CDR3 runs 13 residues. V lost 4 bases and J lost 0, with 7 bases in between. Germline V gene data show CDR1 as SGHNT and CDR2 as YYREEE (reference sequence). CDR3 DNA sequence: TGTGCCAGCAGCACGAGGATGAACACTGAAGCTTTCTTT. Translated: CASSTRMNTEAFF.

J is TRBJ2-3 and V is TRBV7-8; the match to TRBD2 covers 7 bases. With 0 bases clipped from V and 3 bases from J, the junction kept 3 bases outside the gene matches. The CDR3 has 15 residues. Per germline, CDR1 SGHVS and CDR2 FQNEAQ. The CDR3 coding sequence is TGTGCCAGCAGCTTAGCGGGAGGGAGGACAGATACGCAGTATTTT. Translating it yields CASSLAGGRTDTQYF.

This clone was seen a few times. The chain has TRBV5-4 and TRBJ1-2; the match to TRBD1 covers 9 bases. Germline V gene lookup returns CDR1 SGHNT and CDR2 YYREEE (reference sequence). Germline trimming cut 0 bases from V and 8 bases from J; bases unmatched to any gene: 8. The CDR3 extends over 15 amino acids. The CDR3: CASSLGWDRVMGYTF. The CDR3 bases are TGTGCCAGCAGCTTGGGCTGGGACAGGGTTATGGGCTACACCTTC.